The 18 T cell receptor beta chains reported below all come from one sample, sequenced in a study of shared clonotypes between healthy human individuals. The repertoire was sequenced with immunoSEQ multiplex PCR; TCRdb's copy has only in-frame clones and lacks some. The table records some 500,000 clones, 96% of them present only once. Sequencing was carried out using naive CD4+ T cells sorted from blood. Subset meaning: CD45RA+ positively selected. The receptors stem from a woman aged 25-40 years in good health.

The CDR3 bases are TGTGCCAGCAGCGCGGGACTCCTAAAATCAGCCTACGAGCAGTACTTC. It is translated as CASSAGLLKSAYEQYF. The V gene is TRBV5-4, the J gene TRBJ2-7, with D tentatively TRBD2 (6 bases). The V and J ends lost 4 bases and 2 bases respectively, with 19 bases between them. The CDR3 runs 16 residues. CDR1 and CDR2 from the germline V gene are SGHNT and YYREEE (reference sequence).

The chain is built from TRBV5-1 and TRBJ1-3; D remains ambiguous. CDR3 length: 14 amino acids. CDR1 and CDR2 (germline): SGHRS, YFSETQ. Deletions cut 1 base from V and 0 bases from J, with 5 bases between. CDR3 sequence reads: CASSLFSSGNTIYF. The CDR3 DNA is TGCGCCAGCAGCTTGTTCTCCTCTGGAAACACCATATATTTT.

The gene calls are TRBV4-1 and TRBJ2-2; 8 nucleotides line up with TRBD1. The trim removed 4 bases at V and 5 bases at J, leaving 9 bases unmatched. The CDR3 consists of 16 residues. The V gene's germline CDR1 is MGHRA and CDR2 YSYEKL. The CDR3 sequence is CASSPPLTGVTGELFF. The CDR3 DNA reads TGCGCCAGCAGCCCGCCGCTGACAGGGGTAACCGGGGAGCTGTTTTTT.

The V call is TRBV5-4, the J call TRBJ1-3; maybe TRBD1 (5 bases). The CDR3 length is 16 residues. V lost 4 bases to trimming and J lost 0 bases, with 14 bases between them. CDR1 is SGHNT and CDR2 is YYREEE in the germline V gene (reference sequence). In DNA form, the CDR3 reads TGTGCCAGCAGCACAGGAGGCGGAACCTCTGGAAACACCATATATTTT. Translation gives CASSTGGGTSGNTIYF.

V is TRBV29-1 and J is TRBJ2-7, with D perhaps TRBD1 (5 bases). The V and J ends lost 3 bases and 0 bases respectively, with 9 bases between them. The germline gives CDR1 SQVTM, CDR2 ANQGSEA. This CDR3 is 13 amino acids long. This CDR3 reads CSVEWGHSYEQYF. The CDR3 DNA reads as TGCAGCGTTGAGTGGGGCCACTCCTACGAGCAGTACTTC.

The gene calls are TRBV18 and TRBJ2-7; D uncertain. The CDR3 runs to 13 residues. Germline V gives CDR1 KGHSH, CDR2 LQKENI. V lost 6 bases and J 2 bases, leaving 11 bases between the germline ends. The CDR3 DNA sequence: TGTGCCAGCTCGGCTGGTTTTCCCTACGAGCAGTACTTC. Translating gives CASSAGFPYEQYF.

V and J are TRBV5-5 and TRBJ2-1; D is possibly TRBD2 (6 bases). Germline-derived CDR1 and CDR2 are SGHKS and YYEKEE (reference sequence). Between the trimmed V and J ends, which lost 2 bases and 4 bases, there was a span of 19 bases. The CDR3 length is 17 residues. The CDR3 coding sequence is TGTGCCAGCAGCTTTATGGAGGGAGAACGCCCATACAATGAGCAGTTCTTC. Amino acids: CASSFMEGERPYNEQFF.

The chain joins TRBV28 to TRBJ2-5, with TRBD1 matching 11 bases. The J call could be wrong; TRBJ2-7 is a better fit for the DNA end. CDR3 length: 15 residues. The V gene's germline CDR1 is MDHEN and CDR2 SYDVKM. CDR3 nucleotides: TGTGCCAGCAGTTCACCGGGACAGGGGGCCTACGAGCAGTACTTC. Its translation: CASSSPGQGAYEQYF.

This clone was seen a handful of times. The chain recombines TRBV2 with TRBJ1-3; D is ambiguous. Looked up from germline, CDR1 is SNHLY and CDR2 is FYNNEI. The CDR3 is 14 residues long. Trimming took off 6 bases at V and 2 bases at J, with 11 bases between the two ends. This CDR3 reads CASRSSLPGNTIYF. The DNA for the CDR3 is TGTGCCAGCAGAAGCAGCCTCCCTGGAAACACCATATATTTT.

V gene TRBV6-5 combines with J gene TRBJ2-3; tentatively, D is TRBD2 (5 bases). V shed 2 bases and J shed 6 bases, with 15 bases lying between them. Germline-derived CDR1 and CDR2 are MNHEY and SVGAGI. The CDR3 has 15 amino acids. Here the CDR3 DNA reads TGTGCCAGCAGTTACGGTCGGGAATGGATGGATACGCAGTATTTT. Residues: CASSYGREWMDTQYF.

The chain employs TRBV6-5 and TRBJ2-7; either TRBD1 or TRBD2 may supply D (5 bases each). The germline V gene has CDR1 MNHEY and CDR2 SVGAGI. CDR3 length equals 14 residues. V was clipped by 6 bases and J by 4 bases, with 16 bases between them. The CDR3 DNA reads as TGTGCCAGCAGGGAACCGGGACGGAGATACGAGCAGTACTTC. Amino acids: CASREPGRRYEQYF.

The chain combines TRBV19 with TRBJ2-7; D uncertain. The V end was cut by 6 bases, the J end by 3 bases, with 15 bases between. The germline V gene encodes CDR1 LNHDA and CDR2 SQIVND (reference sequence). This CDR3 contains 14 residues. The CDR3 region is CASRSPDEGYEQYF. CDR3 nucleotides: TGTGCCAGTAGGTCTCCGGACGAAGGCTACGAGCAGTACTTC.

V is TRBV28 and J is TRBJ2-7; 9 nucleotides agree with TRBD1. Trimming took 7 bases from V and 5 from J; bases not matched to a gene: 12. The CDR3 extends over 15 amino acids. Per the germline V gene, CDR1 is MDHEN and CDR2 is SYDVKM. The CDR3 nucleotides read TGTGCCAGCACATCCAAGGGGACAGGGAGCCACGAGCAGTACTTC. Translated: CASTSKGTGSHEQYF.

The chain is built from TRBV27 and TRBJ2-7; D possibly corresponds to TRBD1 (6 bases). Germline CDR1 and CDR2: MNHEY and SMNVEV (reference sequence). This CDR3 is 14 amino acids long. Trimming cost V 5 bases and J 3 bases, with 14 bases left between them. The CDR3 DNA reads TGTGCCAGCAGTACCCGGGACATACACTACGAGCAGTACTTC. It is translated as CASSTRDIHYEQYF.

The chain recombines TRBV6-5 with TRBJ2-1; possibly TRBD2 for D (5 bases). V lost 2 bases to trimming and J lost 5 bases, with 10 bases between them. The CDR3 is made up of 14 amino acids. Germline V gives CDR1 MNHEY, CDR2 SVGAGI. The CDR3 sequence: CASSYVEADNEQFF. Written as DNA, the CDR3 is TGTGCCAGCAGTTACGTAGAAGCGGACAATGAGCAGTTCTTC.

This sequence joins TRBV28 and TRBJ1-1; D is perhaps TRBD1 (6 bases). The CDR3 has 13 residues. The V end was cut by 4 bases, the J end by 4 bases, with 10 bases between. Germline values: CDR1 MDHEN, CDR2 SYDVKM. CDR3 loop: CASSYGGGTEAFF. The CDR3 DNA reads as TGTGCCAGCAGTTACGGAGGGGGCACTGAAGCTTTCTTT.

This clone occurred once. The CDR3 nucleotides are TGTGCCAGCAGCCAAGATGGCTGGGTGGGGACAGATACGCAGTATTTT. It translates to CASSQDGWVGTDTQYF. V usage is TRBV4-2 and J usage is TRBJ2-3; the D is unclear. CDR3 size: 16 residues. Germline lookup yields CDR1 LGHNA and CDR2 YNFKEQ. V dropped 0 bases and J dropped 3 bases, with 13 bases sitting between them.

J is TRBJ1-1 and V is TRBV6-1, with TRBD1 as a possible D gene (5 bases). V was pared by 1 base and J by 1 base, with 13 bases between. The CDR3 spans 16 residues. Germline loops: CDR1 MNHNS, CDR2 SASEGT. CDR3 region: CASSEGPGPQNTEAFF. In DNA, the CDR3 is TGTGCCAGCAGTGAAGGGCCGGGACCCCAGAACACTGAAGCTTTCTTT.